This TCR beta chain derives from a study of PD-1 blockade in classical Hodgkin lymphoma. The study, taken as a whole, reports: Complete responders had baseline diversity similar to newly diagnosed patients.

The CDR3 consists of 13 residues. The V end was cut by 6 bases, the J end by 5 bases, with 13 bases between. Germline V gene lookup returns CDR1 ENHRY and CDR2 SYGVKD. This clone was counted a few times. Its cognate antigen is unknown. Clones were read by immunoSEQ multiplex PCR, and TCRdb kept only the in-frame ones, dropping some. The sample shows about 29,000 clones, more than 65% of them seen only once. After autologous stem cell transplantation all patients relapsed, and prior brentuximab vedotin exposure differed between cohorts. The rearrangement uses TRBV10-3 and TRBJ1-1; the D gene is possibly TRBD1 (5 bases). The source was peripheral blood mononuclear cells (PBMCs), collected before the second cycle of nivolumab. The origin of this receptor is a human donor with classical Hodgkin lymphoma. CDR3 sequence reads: CAISSTVLTEAFF. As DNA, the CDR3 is TGTGCCATCAGCTCGACAGTTCTTACTGAAGCTTTCTTT.